Listed below are T cell receptor beta chains from one sample, sequenced in a study of control samples from healthy donors and cancer patients. The table came from immunoSEQ multiplex PCR; TCRdb's copy has only in-frame clones and leaves some out. The data show 110,000 to 150,000 clones, 75% to 90% seen once. Sequences were obtained from blood. The receptors derive from a man younger than 40 in good health. Both conserved end residues are part of each CDR3. D genes are given only for firm matches. The size of a clone is reported for some rows only, either as once, few or many, or as a class for expanded clones.

J gene	V gene	D gene	clone size	CDR3 protein	CDR3 DNA
TRBJ2-1	TRBV6-6	TRBD2	.	CASSRTSVGNEQFF	TGTGCCAGCAGCAGGACTAGCGTAGGGAATGAGCAGTTCTTC
TRBJ2-1	TRBV21-1	.	.	CASSKLAHRQSRGYNEQFF	TGTGCCAGCAGCAAATTAGCTCATAGACAGTCCCGGGGCTACAATGAGCAGTTCTTC
TRBJ2-5	TRBV5-6	TRBD1	.	CASSPPHNRGVAETQYF	TGTGCCAGCAGCCCACCGCACAACAGGGGTGTCGCAGAGACCCAGTACTTC
TRBJ1-1	TRBV29-1	.	.	CSVDVWYDTEAFF	TGCAGCGTTGACGTTTGGTATGACACTGAAGCTTTCTTT
TRBJ1-4	TRBV19	.	.	CASSPRGAGPVLFF	TGTGCCAGTAGTCCAAGAGGGGCAGGCCCCGTGCTGTTTTTT
TRBJ1-4	TRBV5-6	.	.	CASSLFQTTNEKLFF	TGTGCCAGCAGCTTATTCCAGACAACTAATGAAAAACTGTTTTTT
TRBJ1-2	TRBV18	TRBD1	.	CASSPGQDHYGYTF	TGTGCCAGCTCACCGGGACAGGACCACTATGGCTACACCTTC
TRBJ2-7	TRBV19	.	few	CASSTKTSYEQYF	TGTGCCAGTAGTACAAAGACAAGTTACGAGCAGTACTTC
TRBJ1-1	TRBV16	.	few	CASSQSPNTEAFF	TGTGCCAGCAGCCAATCTCCGAACACTGAAGCTTTCTTT
TRBJ2-3	TRBV5-1	.	.	CASSLDPGTDTQYF	TGCGCCAGCAGCCTTGACCCGGGCACAGATACGCAGTATTTT
TRBJ1-2	TRBV6-5	TRBD1	.	CAKPTGGVPYGYTF	TGTGCCAAACCGACAGGGGGCGTCCCCTATGGCTACACCTTC
TRBJ2-7	TRBV14	.	.	CASSQSQRDGPYEQYF	TGTGCCAGCAGCCAAAGCCAGAGGGACGGGCCCTACGAGCAGTACTTC
TRBJ1-1	TRBV4-3	TRBD1	.	CASSQEPETGGFTEAFF	TGCGCCAGCAGCCAAGAACCGGAGACAGGGGGCTTCACTGAAGCTTTCTTT
TRBJ1-1	TRBV7-2	.	.	CASSLSGSLNTEAFF	TGTGCCAGCAGCTTATCAGGGAGTCTGAACACTGAAGCTTTCTTT
TRBJ2-7	TRBV19	TRBD2	.	CASSIGAAGDSYEQYF	TGTGCCAGTAGTATAGGGGCAGCGGGAGACTCCTACGAGCAGTACTTC
TRBJ1-2	TRBV6-5	.	few	CASSYSEEGLRGYTF	TGTGCCAGCAGTTACTCCGAGGAGGGGTTACGGGGCTACACCTTC
TRBJ2-7	TRBV14	.	.	CASSQGVGYEQYF	TGTGCCAGCAGCCAAGGGGTCGGGTACGAGCAGTACTTC
TRBJ2-7	TRBV7-9	.	.	CASSFAGEARYEQYF	TGTGCCAGCAGCTTTGCCGGGGAGGCCAGGTACGAGCAGTACTTC
TRBJ1-5	TRBV6-2/TRBV6-3	TRBD1	.	CASSLDRGNQPQHF	TGTGCCAGCAGCTTAGACAGGGGTAATCAGCCCCAGCATTTT
TRBJ1-1	TRBV20-1	.	once	CSASSENTEAFF	TGCAGTGCTAGTTCGGAGAACACTGAAGCTTTCTTT
TRBJ1-2	TRBV5-6	.	.	CASSLGGLNYGYTF	TGTGCCAGCAGCTTGGGAGGACTTAACTATGGCTACACCTTC
TRBJ2-4	TRBV7-3	.	.	CASSPGADIQYF	TGTGCCAGCAGCCCCGGGGCGGACATTCAGTACTTC
TRBJ2-7	TRBV9	.	few	CASSSPEGGGSYEQYF	TGTGCCAGCAGCTCCCCTGAGGGGGGTGGTTCCTACGAGCAGTACTTC
TRBJ2-7	TRBV7-2	.	.	CASSLAPERISYEQYF	TGTGCCAGCAGCTTAGCGCCGGAACGGATCTCCTACGAGCAGTACTTC
TRBJ1-1	TRBV6-6	TRBD1	.	CASSPRQGVNTEAFF	TGTGCCAGCAGCCCCAGACAGGGTGTGAACACTGAAGCTTTCTTT
TRBJ2-7	TRBV7-3	.	.	CASSLNGDSEQYF	TGTGCCAGCAGCTTAAATGGGGATTCGGAGCAGTACTTC
TRBJ2-1	TRBV2	.	.	CASKRVQGGEQFF	TGTGCCAGCAAAAGGGTCCAGGGGGGTGAGCAGTTCTTC
TRBJ2-3	TRBV6-2/TRBV6-3	TRBD2	.	CASSYSRGGLDTQYF	TGTGCCAGCAGTTACTCCCGGGGGGGCTTAGATACGCAGTATTTT
TRBJ2-1	TRBV11-3	.	.	CASSLYGTNEQFF	TGTGCCAGCAGCTTATACGGGACCAATGAGCAGTTCTTC